A selection of T cell receptor beta chains follows, all from one sample in a study of beta chain features in type 1 diabetes. Method: immunoSEQ multiplex PCR; TCRdb's copy keeps in-frame clones and lacks some. The table has under 400,000 clones, 11% to 15% seen once; the top ten hold roughly 7%. Sequencing was done on a sample of central memory CD4+ T cells from blood. The receptor source for this set is a man aged 30-40 years in good health. The CDR3 runs from the conserved cysteine through the conserved F or W. The D gene is left open where the match is weak. The listing skips clone size in some rows; elsewhere it reads once, few, many or a size class.

D	J	size	V	CDR3	DNA
NA	TRBJ2-2	NA	TRBV5-1	CASSLEYGDTGELFF	TGCGCCAGCAGCTTGGAGTACGGGGACACCGGGGAGCTGTTTTTT
TRBD2	TRBJ2-3	few	TRBV27	CASSSPLGLAGVGTQYF	TGTGCCAGCAGTTCACCGCTGGGACTAGCGGGAGTGGGTACGCAGTATTTT
TRBD2	TRBJ2-1	many	TRBV5-1	CASSPSGIATHEQFF	TGCGCCAGCAGCCCTAGCGGGATTGCGACCCATGAGCAGTTCTTC
TRBD1	TRBJ2-1	few	TRBV10-1	CASGKGQGSEEQFF	TGCGCCAGCGGCAAAGGACAGGGGTCGGAGGAGCAGTTCTTC
NA	TRBJ2-3	few	TRBV5-4	CASSQGTKPDTQYF	TGTGCCAGCAGCCAAGGGACGAAGCCAGATACGCAGTATTTT
TRBD2	TRBJ2-7	few	TRBV4-3	CARSQGGASGAGSYEQYF	TGCGCCCGCAGCCAAGGGGGGGCTAGCGGGGCCGGCTCCTACGAGCAGTACTTC
NA	TRBJ1-1	few	TRBV7-9	CASSPDQREAFF	TGTGCCAGCAGTCCCGACCAACGTGAAGCTTTCTTT
NA	TRBJ1-2	few	TRBV29-1	CSVAPGLRDLNYGYTF	TGCAGCGTAGCCCCGGGGTTACGAGATCTTAACTATGGCTACACCTTC
NA	TRBJ2-1	few	TRBV12-5	CASGLAGSYNEQFF	TGTGCTAGTGGTTTAGCCGGCTCCTACAATGAGCAGTTCTTC
NA	TRBJ2-1	NA	TRBV13	CASSLFHLAARLSSYNEQFF	TGTGCCAGCAGCCTCTTTCACTTAGCGGCCAGACTTAGCTCCTACAATGAGCAGTTCTTC
NA	TRBJ2-7	NA	TRBV7-8	CASSADPGGEQYF	TGTGCCAGCAGCGCAGACCCAGGGGGGGAACAGTACTTC
NA	TRBJ1-1	NA	TRBV19	CATRPHPFSSRRMNTEAFF	TGTGCCACCCGCCCCCATCCGTTTTCGTCGCGGCGAATGAACACTGAAGCTTTCTTT
TRBD2	TRBJ2-1	NA	TRBV4-3	CASSQELARGNEQFF	TGCGCCAGCAGCCAAGAACTAGCGCGGGGCAATGAGCAGTTCTTC
NA	TRBJ1-5	few	TRBV6-4	CASSDQGGNQPQHF	TGTGCCAGCAGTGACCAGGGTGGCAATCAGCCCCAGCATTTT
NA	TRBJ2-1	NA	TRBV12-5	CASGRTTESEQFF	TGTGCTAGTGGCAGGACAACAGAAAGTGAGCAGTTCTTC
NA	TRBJ1-2	few	TRBV7-9	CASSPMQDYGYTF	TGTGCCAGCAGCCCCATGCAGGACTATGGCTACACCTTC
NA	TRBJ2-3	NA	TRBV30	CAWTGDTQYF	TGTGCCTGGACCGGGGATACGCAGTATTTT
TRBD1	TRBJ1-1	NA	TRBV5-4	CASRLQGAGDTEAFF	TGTGCCAGCAGGCTACAGGGGGCTGGGGACACTGAAGCTTTCTTT
NA	TRBJ1-2	few	TRBV19	CASSGLDASNYGYTF	TGTGCCAGTTCGGGTTTGGATGCTTCAAACTATGGCTACACCTTC
NA	TRBJ2-7	few	TRBV7-2	CASSFGKPYEQYF	TGTGCCAGCAGCTTCGGCAAGCCCTACGAGCAGTACTTC